A selection of T cell receptor beta chains follows, all from one sample in a study of blood T cell repertoires in COVID-19. Profiled with immunoSEQ multiplex PCR; TCRdb holds only in-frame clones, not every one. This sample has 95,000 to 150,000 clones; approximately 85% occur once, and the top ten carry around 3%. Material: peripheral blood. The source of these receptors is an elderly woman with COVID-19, enrolled during active disease. The CDR3 runs from the conserved cysteine through the conserved F or W. A D gene is named only where the DNA matches it firmly. Size is stated for part of the rows, as once, few or many counts, or as a class when the clone is expanded.

TRBD1 TRBJ2-1 15 . TRBV25-1 TGTGCCAGCAGTGAACTGTGGACAGGGAAGAATGAGCAGTTCTTC CASSELWTGKNEQFF
. TRBJ2-5 13 . TRBV5-3 TGTGCCAGAAGCTTGCCCCGGGGAGAGACCCAGTACTTC CARSLPRGETQYF
TRBD1 TRBJ2-3 15 . TRBV4-2 TGTGCCAGCAGCCAAGCCACAGGGGCCACAGATACGCAGTATTTT CASSQATGATDTQYF
. TRBJ2-5 12 . TRBV12-3/TRBV12-4 TGTGCCAGCAGTTTATCGGAAGAGACCCAGTACTTC CASSLSEETQYF
. TRBJ2-5 14 . TRBV11-2 TGTGCCAGCAGCTTAGACAACTTCCAAGAGACCCAGTACTTC CASSLDNFQETQYF
TRBD1 TRBJ1-5 16 few TRBV19 TGTGCCAGTAGTACCGGGACAGGGGGCTATTCTCAGCCCCAGCATTTT CASSTGTGGYSQPQHF
. TRBJ1-1 15 . TRBV11-2 TGTGCCAGCAGCTTAGTCGGGTCAGCATCAACTGAAGCTTTCTTT CASSLVGSASTEAFF
TRBD1 TRBJ1-4 16 . TRBV19 TGTGCCAGTAGTCCTGTCCTCCGGGACAGTAAGCGGAAACTGTTTTTT CASSPVLRDSKRKLFF
. TRBJ1-6 17 . TRBV15 TGTGCCACCAGCAGAGATAAGAGGGACTTCTATAATTCACCCCTCCACTTT CATSRDKRDFYNSPLHF
TRBD2 TRBJ2-5 14 . TRBV5-1 TGCGCCAGCCGGCGGGAGGGCCCGTTAGAGACCCAGTACTTC CASRREGPLETQYF
. TRBJ2-2 16 . TRBV5-6 TGTGCCAGCAGCTCCCCGCGGGACAGACTGACCGGGGAGCTGTTTTTT CASSSPRDRLTGELFF
TRBD2 TRBJ2-7 16 . TRBV6-6 TGTGCCAGCAGTTACGGGGCTAGCGGGGGATTGGGCGAGCAGTACTTC CASSYGASGGLGEQYF
TRBD1 TRBJ2-1 17 once TRBV27 TGTGCCAGCTGTAGTTGGAGTCCGACAGGGGGTTGCAATGAGCAGTTCTTC CASCSWSPTGGCNEQFF
TRBD2 TRBJ2-2 16 . TRBV5-1 TGCGCCAGCAGACCGACTAGCGGGTCGAACACCGGGGAGCTGTTTTTT CASRPTSGSNTGELFF
TRBD2 TRBJ2-4 18 . TRBV19 TGTGCCAGTAGTAAGGGACTAGCGGGTCTACTAGCCAAAAACATTCAGTACTTC CASSKGLAGLLAKNIQYF
. TRBJ2-1 12 . TRBV11-2 TGTGCCAGCACCGCTTATATCGGTGAGCAGTTCTTC CASTAYIGEQFF
. TRBJ1-5 15 . TRBV6-2/TRBV6-3 TGTGCCAGCAGTCCCGCGGGGAGTTGGAATCAGCCCCAGCATTTT CASSPAGSWNQPQHF
TRBD2 TRBJ2-3 17 . TRBV6-6 TGTGCCAGCAGTCCGTGGACTAGCGGGAGGGGCACAGATACGCAGTATTTT CASSPWTSGRGTDTQYF
. TRBJ1-1 14 . TRBV7-2 TGTGCCAGCAGCTTTACGGGGGGCACAGGTGAAGCTTTCTTT CASSFTGGTGEAFF
. TRBJ2-6 14 . TRBV18 TGTGCCAGCGCCATAGCCTCTGGGGCCAACGTCCTGACTTTC CASAIASGANVLTF
TRBD1 TRBJ1-1 14 . TRBV7-9 TGTGCCAGCAGCTTGGGACAGGCGGACACTGAAGCTTTCTTT CASSLGQADTEAFF
TRBD1 TRBJ1-3 16 . TRBV28 TGTGCCAGCAGTTCTAACGACAGGGGGACTGGAAACACCATATATTTT CASSSNDRGTGNTIYF
. TRBJ2-6 15 . TRBV13 TGTGCCAGCTGGATGCGGTCCTCTGGGGCCAACGTCCTGACTTTC CASWMRSSGANVLTF
. TRBJ1-2 13 . TRBV28 TGTGCCAGCAGTTTTTCGGACAGCTATGGCTACACCTTC CASSFSDSYGYTF
TRBD1 TRBJ1-2 14 . TRBV7-8 TGTGCCAGCAGCTTACGGCCAGGGGGCTTTGGCTACACCTTC CASSLRPGGFGYTF
. TRBJ2-3 13 . TRBV7-6 TGTGCCAGCAGCTTAAAGGGCGGGGATACGCAGTATTTT CASSLKGGDTQYF
TRBD1 TRBJ1-4 16 . TRBV6-1 TGTGCCAGCAGTGACGGAAAGAGGACAGGGAATGAAAAACTGTTTTTT CASSDGKRTGNEKLFF
. TRBJ1-5 16 . TRBV5-6 TGTGCCAGCAGCTTGGCGGCAGGTAGTAGCAATCAGCCCCAGCATTTT CASSLAAGSSNQPQHF
TRBD2 TRBJ2-1 17 . TRBV6-2/TRBV6-3 TGTGCCAGCAGTTACATGGGGGGACTAGCGGCAAACAATGAGCAGTTCTTC CASSYMGGLAANNEQFF
TRBD2 TRBJ2-2 16 . TRBV9 TGTGCCAGCAGCGCTCGACTAGCGGGAAACACCGGGGAGCTGTTTTTT CASSARLAGNTGELFF
TRBD1 TRBJ2-5 16 few TRBV5-1 TGCGCCAGCAGCTTGGCAGGGACAGGGGGCGAGGAGACCCAGTACTTC CASSLAGTGGEETQYF
. TRBJ1-1 16 once TRBV7-8 TGTGCCAGCAGCTTTTCGGGTGGTAGCCAGAACACTGAAGCTTTCTTT CASSFSGGSQNTEAFF
. TRBJ1-1 11 once TRBV28 TGTGCCAGCAGTCCTAGGACTGAAGCTTTCTTT CASSPRTEAFF
. TRBJ1-1 12 . TRBV2 TGTGCCAGCAGAAACGACAGGAGGCAAGCTTTCTTT CASRNDRRQAFF
. TRBJ2-1 15 . TRBV3-1/TRBV3-2 TGTGCCAGCAGCCAAGAGGGGAGGTCCTACAATGAGCAGTTCTTC CASSQEGRSYNEQFF
. TRBJ2-7 16 . TRBV6-1 TGTGCCAGCAGTGAGCCGGTCGGGAGACAGATTTACGAGCAGTACTTC CASSEPVGRQIYEQYF
TRBD2 TRBJ2-1 18 . TRBV3-1/TRBV3-2 TGTGCCAGCAGCCAAGGGAAGTGTTCTAGCGGGAGGTACAATGAGCAGTTCTTC CASSQGKCSSGRYNEQFF
. TRBJ2-7 14 few TRBV6-2/TRBV6-3 TGTGCCAGCAGTTACTACGGGGTAAACTACGAGCAGTACTTC CASSYYGVNYEQYF
TRBD1 TRBJ2-4 13 once TRBV12-3/TRBV12-4 TGTGCCAGCAGTCCCCGGACAGGGAGAATTCAGTACTTC CASSPRTGRIQYF
TRBD1 TRBJ1-6 15 . TRBV27 TGTGCCAGCAGTTTTAAGTCAGGGGACAGTTCACCCCTCCACTTT CASSFKSGDSSPLHF
. TRBJ1-6 15 . TRBV28 TGTGCCACCGGGGGACGGCCAAGGAGGGATTCACCCCTCCACTTT CATGGRPRRDSPLHF
. TRBJ1-1 14 . TRBV7-8 TGTGCCAGCAGGCCCGGGACACCAAACACTGAAGCTTTCTTT CASRPGTPNTEAFF
TRBD1 TRBJ2-5 14 . TRBV5-1 TGCGCCAGCAGCAAAGGGACAGATCAAGAGACCCAGTACTTC CASSKGTDQETQYF
TRBD2 TRBJ2-1 20 . TRBV7-6 TGTGCCAGCAGCCCCAGGGGTCTGACAGGGCTAGCGGGAGGGCCCAATGAGCAGTTCTTC CASSPRGLTGLAGGPNEQFF
. TRBJ2-7 12 . TRBV18 TGTGCCAGCTCACCAAGTTCGGGCGAGCAGTACTTC CASSPSSGEQYF
TRBD1 TRBJ1-3 16 . TRBV6-5 TGTGCCAGCAGTTCGCTAAAGACAGGGAGTGGAAACACCATATATTTT CASSSLKTGSGNTIYF
TRBD2 TRBJ2-1 15 . TRBV7-2 TGTGCCAGCAGCCAGACGGGACTAGTGGGGGATGAGCAGTTCTTC CASSQTGLVGDEQFF
. TRBJ1-1 11 . TRBV11-2 TGTGCCAGCAGCGAACAGGTTGAAGCTTTCTTT CASSEQVEAFF
. TRBJ2-3 15 . TRBV5-8 TGTGCCAGCAGCTTCTCTCCCGGGTTCACAGATACGCAGTATTTT CASSFSPGFTDTQYF
TRBD1 TRBJ2-7 16 . TRBV28 TGTGCCAGCAGGAACACCGACGGGACAGGGATAAACGAGCAGTACTTC CASRNTDGTGINEQYF
. TRBJ2-1 14 . TRBV5-1 TGCGCCAGCAGCCCCTCCCCCCGGAGGGATGAGCAGTTCTTC CASSPSPRRDEQFF
. TRBJ2-5 14 . TRBV6-5 TGTGCCAGCAGTTACGTAGACGGAGGGGAGACCCAGTACTTC CASSYVDGGETQYF
TRBD1 TRBJ2-5 15 . TRBV20-1 TGCAGTGCTAGTCCTAGGGACAGGGGGAGGGGTGACCAGTACTTC CSASPRDRGRGDQYF